The clone carrying this T cell receptor beta chain was seen a handful of times. No antigen is known for it. This sample stems from a study of human T cells and chemical hapten exposure. Background on the study: The patients were mostly female; they had alopecia areata, totalis or universalis. Study outcomes and limitations: Expanded TCR sets contained significantly more large CDR3 similarity clusters than controls.

In the source study's methods: A per-sample median of roughly 96,000 TCRs was observed, with a range of roughly 20,000 to 690,600. MiXCR, run by TCRdb on the RACE reads, gives a single entry per CDR3 protein. The V and J calls follow TCRdb's processing rather than the paper's. Seen here are some 250,000 distinct CDR3 sequences, roughly 7.7% observed once, and the top ten hold about 1.1%. Time point indicated: pre-sensitization, week 0. Indicated treatment: therapeutic diphenylcyclopropenone sensitization with weekly scalp DPC. The clonotype was recovered from a man between 18 and 29 years old with alopecia areata. Some clones in this sample may be carry-over from other donors' samples. The sample was whole blood, taken in connection with sensitization to the hapten diphenylcyclopropenone (DPC).

The CDR3 loop is CASNRGGGNEQFF. The CDR3 DNA reads as TGTGCCAGCAACCGAGGGGGGGGCAATGAGCAGTTCTTC. J is TRBJ2-1 and V is TRBV28; D is possibly TRBD2 (7 bases). V lost 7 bases to trimming and J lost 6 bases, with 13 bases between them. The CDR3 has 13 residues. Germline CDR1 MDHEN, CDR2 SYDVKM.